This TCR beta chain was captured by sequencing in a study of shared clonotypes between healthy human individuals (dated by TCRdb to about 2020). In terms of the full investigation: The cohort included a few men and a couple of women between 18 and 49 years of age. Per donor, leukapheresis produced somewhere between about 0.94 and 9.5 billion PBMCs. The study deeply sequenced blood TCR repertoires of about five healthy adults to estimate repertoire size and the extent of clonotype sharing between individuals. Per donor, three plates each were used for CD4 naive and CD4 memory, two for CD8 naive, and one for CD8 memory. Libraries were prepared and TCR repertoires were sequenced by different laboratories using diverse techniques, in order to increase sequencing depth and limit assay-specific biases. What the authors observed across the whole study: Larger estimated clonotype richness was generally found for naive subsets than for memory subsets. Sampling was restricted to blood, and TCR repertoires in tissues likely differ from the TCR repertoires found in blood. Roughly 5% of naive CD4, 3% to 4% of naive CD8, 2.3% of memory CD4, and less than 0.45% of memory CD8 clonotypes were shared across four donors. Higher generation probabilities were observed for clonotypes shared by all four sorted-subset donors than for non-shared clonotypes. Rarefaction of sorted-subset datasets indicated incomplete sequencing despite the large sequencing depth. Pairwise subsampling led to the expectation that sequencing depth would affect the degree of clonotype sharing among donors. The genetic and exposure-history diversity represented was limited by the small number of donors.

Using the deep immunoSEQ assay, TCR CDR3 regions were amplified from genomic DNA by multiplex PCR. For each cell subset, the extracted genomic DNA was distributed evenly across all wells of several immunoSEQ 96-well plates, and each plate served as one replicate. For sorted subsets, approximately 210 ng genomic DNA, equal to 25,000 to 35,000 T cell genomes, was loaded into each replicate PCR. Purified libraries were measured with a Qubit 3.0 fluorometer, size-checked on a Bioanalyzer 2100, and measured again with the KAPA Library Quantification kit. A separate single-read 150-cycle Illumina NextSeq 550 flow cell was used to sequence each immunoSEQ 96-well plate. Per the source publication's procedure: Because the immunoSEQ output included only junctional sequences and no quality scores, the filtering could not be the same as the filtering used for full-length reads. To assign V/J genes and CDR3, sequences were annotated against IMGT germline references using PyIR, a Python wrapper for IgBLAST v1.9. Any read was removed if the V/J assignment was weak (E-value above 1e-6), the CDR3 was missing, or the read contained stop codons, out-of-frame junctions, or ambiguous translated residues. V3J clonotypes were defined by identical inferred V gene, J gene, and CDR3 amino acid sequence. Percentage overlap between repertoires was calculated by dividing the number of shared unique clonotypes by the size of the smaller repertoire. Repertoire richness was assessed with RTK rarefaction, the Chao1 estimator, and Recon v2.1 estimates of unobserved clonotypes. OLGA was used to compute generation probabilities for all TCRbeta clonotypes that the gDNA method yielded from a handful of donors. TCRdb mirrors the immuneACCESS table, restricted to in-frame sequences. Some clones are absent from its copies; in checked studies, under half trace to an unresolved V gene, and the reason for the others is unknown. Clone size and the V and J calls come from that table; the DNA yielded D and trimming. Within this sample are about 980,000 clones, with more than 75% of them counted one time only. In total, the top ten clones hold 1.5% of the sample.

This clone occurred a few times. Its antigen is not yet known. The record has no base qualities; no much larger clone is one base away. The sample has other DNA sequences that encode this CDR3 too. Donors were healthy HIV-negative adults with no recently reported acute infections or vaccinations. Every donor was a Caucasian adult residing in Nashville, Tennessee, USA. CD4+ T cells were enriched through magnetic negative selection, after which naive cells were positively selected on CD45RA and the remaining negative fraction served as the memory subset. Blood was collected by leukapheresis, and PBMCs were isolated by Ficoll-Histopaque density gradient centrifugation and then cryopreserved in liquid nitrogen vapor phase. Analytical flow cytometry was used to check the purity and quantity of each magnetically sorted T cell population. Genomic DNA was isolated from each sorted fraction and quantified by UV absorbance on a Nanodrop 2000c.

V loses 2 bases of germline sequence and J loses 6 bases, and the interval between the two ends is 12 bases. Its CDR3 holds 14 amino acids, cysteine through phenylalanine. Just the 42-base CDR3 DNA is kept, in frame starting at base 1. The germline V gene provides CDR1 SGHRS and CDR2 YFSETQ. Recombination linked TRBV5-1 to TRBJ2-1; tentative D gene TRBD1, with 6 bases matching. What was sequenced was memory CD4+ T cells sorted from blood. Sample cell subset or site, as interpreted from the label and publication: CD45RA-negative fraction. The source is a man aged 18 to 29 in good health. CDR3 region: CASSFGGKGNEQFF. The DNA sequence reads TGCGCCAGCAGCTTTGGGGGCAAGGGCAATGAGCAGTTCTTC.